These 4 T cell receptor beta chains were all obtained from the same sample, sequenced in a study of CD8 T cells in ankylosing spondylitis. TCRdb re-analysed the 5' RACE reads in MiXCR, keeping a single row per CDR3 protein. The table records 100,000 to 150,000 distinct CDR3 sequences, around 9.7% of them present only once. The sequencing input was blood, either unsorted or a sorted T cell fraction (not recorded which). These TCRs come from a male donor with ankylosing spondylitis or in good health (not recorded which).

This clonotype appeared a single time. The chain uses TRBV12-3 or TRBV12-4 and TRBJ2-1; D is ambiguous. Deletions cut 6 bases from V and 16 bases from J, with 19 bases between. The CDR3 covers 12 residues. CDR3: CASSSLRASVFF. In DNA, the CDR3 is TGTGCCAGCAGCAGCCTTCGGGCCTCCGTCTTCTTC.

The V and J genes are TRBV10-3 and TRBJ2-1, with a possible D match to TRBD1 (6 bases). CDR1 and CDR2 from the germline V gene are ENHRY and SYGVKD. This CDR3 is 13 amino acids long. The V end was cut by 3 bases, the J end by 7 bases, with 10 bases between. The CDR3 sequence is CAISEYRDNEQFF. The CDR3 DNA is TGTGCCATCAGTGAATACAGGGATAATGAGCAGTTCTTC.

This clonotype was observed at least ten times. The chain uses TRBV12-3 or TRBV12-4 and TRBJ1-6; D remains ambiguous. The CDR3 sequence is 12 residues long. V was trimmed by 3 bases and J by 7 bases, leaving 4 bases between them. The CDR3 spells CASSLTNSPLHF. The CDR3 DNA is TGTGCCAGCAGTTTGACCAATTCACCCCTCCACTTT.

This clonotype was observed many times. V and J are TRBV12-3 or TRBV12-4 and TRBJ2-5, with TRBD1 matching over 11 bases. The CDR3 consists of 15 residues. V shed 6 bases and J 1 base; nucleotides not matched to a gene: 4. Here the CDR3 DNA reads TGTGCCAGCAGCCGGGACAGGGGGTTCCAAGAGACCCAGTACTTC. Translating it yields CASSRDRGFQETQYF.